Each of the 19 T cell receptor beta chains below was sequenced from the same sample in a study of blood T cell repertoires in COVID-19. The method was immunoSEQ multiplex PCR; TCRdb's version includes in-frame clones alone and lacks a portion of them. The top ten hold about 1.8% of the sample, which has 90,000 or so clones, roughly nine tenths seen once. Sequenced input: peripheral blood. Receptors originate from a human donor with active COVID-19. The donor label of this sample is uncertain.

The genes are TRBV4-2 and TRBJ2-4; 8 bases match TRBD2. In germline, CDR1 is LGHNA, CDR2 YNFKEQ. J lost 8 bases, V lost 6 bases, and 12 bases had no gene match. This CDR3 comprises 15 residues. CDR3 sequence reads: CASRRRTGGHDIQYF. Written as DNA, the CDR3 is TGTGCCAGCAGGCGAAGGACGGGGGGGCATGACATTCAGTACTTC.

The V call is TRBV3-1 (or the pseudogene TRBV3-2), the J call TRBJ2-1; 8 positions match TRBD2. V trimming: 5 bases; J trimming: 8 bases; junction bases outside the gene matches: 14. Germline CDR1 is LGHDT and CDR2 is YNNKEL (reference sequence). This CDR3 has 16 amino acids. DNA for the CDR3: TGTGCCAGCAGCTCGCACCGCGGGGGGTTTTTGGATGAGCAGTTCTTC. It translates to CASSSHRGGFLDEQFF.

The CDR3 region has the DNA TGTGCCAGCTCCCGGGACAGGGGCACAGATACGCAGTATTTT. Its protein product is CASSRDRGTDTQYF. The chain links TRBV2 to TRBJ2-3; 9 positions match TRBD1. V dropped 8 bases and J dropped 1; count of bases not matched to a gene: 4. CDR3 length equals 14 residues. Germline CDR1 and CDR2: SNHLY and FYNNEI.

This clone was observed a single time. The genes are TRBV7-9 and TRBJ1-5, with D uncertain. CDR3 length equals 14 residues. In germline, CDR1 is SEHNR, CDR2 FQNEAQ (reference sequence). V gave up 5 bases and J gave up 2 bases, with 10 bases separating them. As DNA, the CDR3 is TGTGCCAGCAGCCCCGGGAGCGGCAATCAGCCCCAGCATTTT. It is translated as CASSPGSGNQPQHF. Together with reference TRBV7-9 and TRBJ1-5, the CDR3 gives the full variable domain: DTGVSQNPRHKITKRGQNVTFRCDPISEHNRLYWYRQTLGQGPEFLTYFQNEAQLEKSRLLSDRFSAERPKGSFSTLEIQRTEQGDSAMYLCASSPGSGNQPQHFGDGTRLSIL.

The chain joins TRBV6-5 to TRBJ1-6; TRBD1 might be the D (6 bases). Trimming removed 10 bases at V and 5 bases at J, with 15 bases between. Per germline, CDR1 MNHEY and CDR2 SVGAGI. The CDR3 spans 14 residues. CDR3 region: CATTLDRDNSPLHF. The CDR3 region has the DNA TGTGCCACTACACTGGACAGAGATAATTCACCCCTCCACTTT.

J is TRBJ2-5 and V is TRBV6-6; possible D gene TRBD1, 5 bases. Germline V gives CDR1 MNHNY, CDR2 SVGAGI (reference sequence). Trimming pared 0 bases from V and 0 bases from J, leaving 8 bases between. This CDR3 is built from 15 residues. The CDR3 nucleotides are TGTGCCAGCAGTTACTCGAAGGGGTACCAAGAGACCCAGTACTTC. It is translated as CASSYSKGYQETQYF.

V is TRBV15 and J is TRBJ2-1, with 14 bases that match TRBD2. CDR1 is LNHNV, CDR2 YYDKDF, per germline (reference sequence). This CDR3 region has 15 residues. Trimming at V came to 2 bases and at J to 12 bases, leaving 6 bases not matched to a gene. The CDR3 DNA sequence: TGTGCCACCAGCAGACCGGGACTAGCGGGGGATTCGCAGTTCTTC. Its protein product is CATSRPGLAGDSQFF. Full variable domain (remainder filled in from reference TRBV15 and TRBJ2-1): DAMVIQNPRYQVTQFGKPVTLSCSQTLNHNVMYWYQQKSSQAPKLLFHYYDKDFNNEADTPDNFQSRRPNTSFCFLDIRSPGLGDTAMYLCATSRPGLAGDSQFFGPGTRLTVL.

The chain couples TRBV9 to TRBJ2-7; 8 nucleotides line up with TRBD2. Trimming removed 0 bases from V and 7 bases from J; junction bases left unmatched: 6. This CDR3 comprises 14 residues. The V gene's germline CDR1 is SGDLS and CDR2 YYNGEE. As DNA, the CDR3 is TGTGCCAGCAGCGTAGCAGCGGGGGCTGAGGAGCAGTACTTC. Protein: CASSVAAGAEEQYF.

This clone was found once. The CDR3 nucleotides read TGTGCCAGTAGTATCTCCCTTTTCGCAGGGGCTAGAGGCACTGAAGCTTTCTTT. Translation: CASSISLFAGARGTEAFF. V gene TRBV19 combines with J gene TRBJ1-1; possibly TRBD1 for D (6 bases). The CDR3 spans 18 residues. Deletions cut 3 bases from V and 4 bases from J, with 24 bases between. In germline, CDR1 is LNHDA, CDR2 SQIVND (reference sequence).

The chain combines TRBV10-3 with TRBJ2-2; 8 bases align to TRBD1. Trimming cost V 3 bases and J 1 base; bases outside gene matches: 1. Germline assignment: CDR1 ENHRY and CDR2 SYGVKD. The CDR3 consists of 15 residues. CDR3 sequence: CAISDGTGNTGELFF. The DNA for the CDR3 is TGTGCCATCAGTGACGGGACAGGGAACACCGGGGAGCTGTTTTTT.

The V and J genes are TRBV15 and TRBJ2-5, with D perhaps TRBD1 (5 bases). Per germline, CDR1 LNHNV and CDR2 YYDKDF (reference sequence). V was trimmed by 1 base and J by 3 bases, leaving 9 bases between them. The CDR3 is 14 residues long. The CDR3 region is CATSRGDSKETQYF. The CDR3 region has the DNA TGTGCCACCAGCAGAGGCGACAGTAAAGAGACCCAGTACTTC.

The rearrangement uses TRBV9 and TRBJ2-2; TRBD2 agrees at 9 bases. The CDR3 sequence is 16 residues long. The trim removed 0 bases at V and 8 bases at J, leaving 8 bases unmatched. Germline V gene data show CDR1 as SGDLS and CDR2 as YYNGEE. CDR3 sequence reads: CASSVAGLAGAGELFF. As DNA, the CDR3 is TGTGCCAGCAGCGTAGCTGGGTTAGCGGGGGCTGGGGAGCTGTTTTTT.

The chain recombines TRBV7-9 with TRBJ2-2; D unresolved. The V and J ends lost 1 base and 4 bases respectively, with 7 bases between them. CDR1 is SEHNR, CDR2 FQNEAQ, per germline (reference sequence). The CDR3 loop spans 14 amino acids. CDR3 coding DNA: TGTGCCAGCAGCTTAGATGGTAGCACCGGGGAGCTGTTTTTT. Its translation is CASSLDGSTGELFF.

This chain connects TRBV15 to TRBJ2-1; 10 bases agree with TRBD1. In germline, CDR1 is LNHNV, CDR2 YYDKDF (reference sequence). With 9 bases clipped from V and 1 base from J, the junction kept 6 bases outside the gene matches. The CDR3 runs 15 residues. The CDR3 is CATETGGASYNEQFF. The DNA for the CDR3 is TGTGCCACGGAGACAGGGGGCGCATCCTACAATGAGCAGTTCTTC.

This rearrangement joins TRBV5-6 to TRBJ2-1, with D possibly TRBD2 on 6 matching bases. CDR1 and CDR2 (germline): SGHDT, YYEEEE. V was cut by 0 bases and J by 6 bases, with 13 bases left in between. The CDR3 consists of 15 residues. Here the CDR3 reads CASSLGETSSNEQFF. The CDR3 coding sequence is TGTGCCAGCAGCTTGGGCGAGACTAGTTCCAATGAGCAGTTCTTC.

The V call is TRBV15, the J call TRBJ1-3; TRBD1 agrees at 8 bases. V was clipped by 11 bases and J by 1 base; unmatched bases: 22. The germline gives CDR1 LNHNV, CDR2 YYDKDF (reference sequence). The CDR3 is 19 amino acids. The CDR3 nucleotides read TGTGCCGGCCCTTTCTGGACAGGGTCGGTGTCTCGGTCTGGAAACACCATATATTTT. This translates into CAGPFWTGSVSRSGNTIYF.

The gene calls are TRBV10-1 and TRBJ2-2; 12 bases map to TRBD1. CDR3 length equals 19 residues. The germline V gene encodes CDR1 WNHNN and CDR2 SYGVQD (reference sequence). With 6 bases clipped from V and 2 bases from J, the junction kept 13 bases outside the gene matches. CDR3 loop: CASRYGTGGYVSNTGELFF. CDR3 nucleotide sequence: TGCGCCAGCAGATACGGGACAGGGGGCTACGTTTCAAACACCGGGGAGCTGTTTTTT.

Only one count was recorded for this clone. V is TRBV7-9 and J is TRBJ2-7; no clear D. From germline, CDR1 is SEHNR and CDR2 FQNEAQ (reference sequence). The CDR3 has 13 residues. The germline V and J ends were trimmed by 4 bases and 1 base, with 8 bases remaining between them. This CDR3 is CASSSPISYEQYF. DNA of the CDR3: TGTGCCAGCAGCTCCCCAATTTCCTACGAGCAGTACTTC. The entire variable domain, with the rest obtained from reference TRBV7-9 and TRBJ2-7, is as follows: DTGVSQNPRHKITKRGQNVTFRCDPISEHNRLYWYRQTLGQGPEFLTYFQNEAQLEKSRLLSDRFSAERPKGSFSTLEIQRTEQGDSAMYLCASSSPISYEQYFGPGTRLTVT.

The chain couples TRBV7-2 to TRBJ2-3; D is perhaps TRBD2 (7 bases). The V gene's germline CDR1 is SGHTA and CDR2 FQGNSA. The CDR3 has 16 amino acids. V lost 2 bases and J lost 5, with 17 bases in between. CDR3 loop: CASSLRGGGSEDTQYF. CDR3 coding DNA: TGTGCCAGCAGCTTACGTGGGGGGGGCTCGGAAGATACGCAGTATTTT.